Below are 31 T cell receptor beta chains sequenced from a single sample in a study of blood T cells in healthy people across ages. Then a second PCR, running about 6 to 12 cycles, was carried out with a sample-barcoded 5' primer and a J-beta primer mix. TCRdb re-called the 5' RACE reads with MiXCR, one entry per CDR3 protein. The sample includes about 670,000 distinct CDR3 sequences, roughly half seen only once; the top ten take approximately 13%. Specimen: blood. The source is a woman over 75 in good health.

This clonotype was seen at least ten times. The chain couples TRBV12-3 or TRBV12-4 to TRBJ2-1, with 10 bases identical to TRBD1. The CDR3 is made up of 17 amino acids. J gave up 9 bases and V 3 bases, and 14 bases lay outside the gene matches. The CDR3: CASSFGTGAPRGAEQFF. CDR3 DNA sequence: TGTGCCAGCAGTTTCGGGACAGGGGCCCCGCGCGGGGCTGAGCAGTTCTTC.

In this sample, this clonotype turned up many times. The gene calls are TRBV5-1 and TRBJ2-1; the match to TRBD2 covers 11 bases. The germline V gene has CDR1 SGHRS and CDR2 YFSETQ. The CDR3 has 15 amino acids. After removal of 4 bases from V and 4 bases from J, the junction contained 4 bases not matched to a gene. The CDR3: CASSPGLAVYNEQFF. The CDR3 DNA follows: TGCGCCAGCAGCCCGGGACTAGCGGTTTACAATGAGCAGTTCTTC.

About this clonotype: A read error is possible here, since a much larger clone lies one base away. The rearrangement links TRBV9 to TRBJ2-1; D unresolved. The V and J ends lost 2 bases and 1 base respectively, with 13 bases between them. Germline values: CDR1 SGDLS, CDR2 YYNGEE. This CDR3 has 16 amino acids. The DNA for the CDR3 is TGTGCCAGCAGCGTCCAATCACCAGATTCCTACAATGAGCAGTTCTTC. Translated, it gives CASSVQSPDSYNEQFF.

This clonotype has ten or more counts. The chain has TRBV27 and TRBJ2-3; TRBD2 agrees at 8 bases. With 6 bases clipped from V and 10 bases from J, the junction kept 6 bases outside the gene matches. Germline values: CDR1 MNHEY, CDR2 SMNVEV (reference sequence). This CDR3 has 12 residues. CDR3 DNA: TGTGCCAGCAGCCCGCCGGGAGGGTCGCAGTATTTT. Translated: CASSPPGGSQYF.

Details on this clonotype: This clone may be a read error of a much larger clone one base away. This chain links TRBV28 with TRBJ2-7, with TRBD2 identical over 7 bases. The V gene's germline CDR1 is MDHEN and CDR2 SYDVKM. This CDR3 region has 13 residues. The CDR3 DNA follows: TGTGCCGGCAGTCGACTAGCTCCCTACGAGCAGTACTTC. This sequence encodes CAGSRLAPYEQYF.

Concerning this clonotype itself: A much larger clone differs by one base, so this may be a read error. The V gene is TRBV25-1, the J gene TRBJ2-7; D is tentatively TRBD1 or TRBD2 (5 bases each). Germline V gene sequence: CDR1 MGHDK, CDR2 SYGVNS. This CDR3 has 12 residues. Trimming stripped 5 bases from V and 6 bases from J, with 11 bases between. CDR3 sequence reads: CASSTGASEQYF. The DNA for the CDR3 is TGTGCCAGCAGTACCGGGGCCTCCGAGCAGTACTTC.

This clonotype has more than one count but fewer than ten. This chain's CDR3 is CAWSVRGSNQPQHF. CDR3 nucleotide sequence: TGTGCCTGGAGTGTTCGGGGCAGCAATCAGCCCCAGCATTTT. This sequence joins TRBV30 and TRBJ1-5; D is perhaps TRBD1 (5 bases). From germline, CDR1 is GTSNPN and CDR2 SVGIG (reference sequence). Trimming took off 0 bases at V and 1 base at J, with 7 bases between the two ends. The CDR3 runs 14 residues.

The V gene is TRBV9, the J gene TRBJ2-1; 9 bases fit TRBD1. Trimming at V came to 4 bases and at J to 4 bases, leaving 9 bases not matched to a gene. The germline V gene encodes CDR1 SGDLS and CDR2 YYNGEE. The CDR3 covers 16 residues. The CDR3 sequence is CASSRTGTGSYNEQFF. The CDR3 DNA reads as TGTGCCAGCAGCCGGACCGGGACAGGGTCATACAATGAGCAGTTCTTC. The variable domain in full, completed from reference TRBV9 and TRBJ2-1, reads DSGVTQTPKHLITATGQRVTLRCSPRSGDLSVYWYQQSLDQGLQFLIQYYNGEERAKGNILERFSAQQFPDLHSELNLSSLELGDSALYFCASSRTGTGSYNEQFFGPGTRLTVL.

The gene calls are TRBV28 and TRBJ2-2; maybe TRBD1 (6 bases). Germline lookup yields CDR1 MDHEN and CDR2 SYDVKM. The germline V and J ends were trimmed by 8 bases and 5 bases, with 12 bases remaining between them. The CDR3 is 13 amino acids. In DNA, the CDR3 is TGTGCCAGCTGGGACACCGGGACCGGGGAGCTGTTTTTT. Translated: CASWDTGTGELFF.

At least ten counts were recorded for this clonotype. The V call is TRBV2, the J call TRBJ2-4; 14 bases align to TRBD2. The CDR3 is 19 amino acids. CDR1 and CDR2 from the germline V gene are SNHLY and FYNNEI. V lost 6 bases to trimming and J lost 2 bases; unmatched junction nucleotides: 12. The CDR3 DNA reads TGTGCCAGCAGGGGTCCTGGGACTAGCGGGAGTCGGACCAAAAACATTCAGTACTTC. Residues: CASRGPGTSGSRTKNIQYF. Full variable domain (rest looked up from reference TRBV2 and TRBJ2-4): EPEVTQTPSHQVTQMGQEVILRCVPISNHLYFYWYRQILGQKVEFLVSFYNNEISEKSEIFDDQFSVERPDGSNFTLKIRSTKLEDSAMYFCASRGPGTSGSRTKNIQYFGAGTRLSVL.

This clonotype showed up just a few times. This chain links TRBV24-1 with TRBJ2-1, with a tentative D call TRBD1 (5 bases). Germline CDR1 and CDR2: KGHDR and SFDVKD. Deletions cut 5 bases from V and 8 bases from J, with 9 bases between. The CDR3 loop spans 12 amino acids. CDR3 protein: CATSGWGDEQFF. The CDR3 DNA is TGTGCCACCAGTGGATGGGGCGATGAGCAGTTCTTC.

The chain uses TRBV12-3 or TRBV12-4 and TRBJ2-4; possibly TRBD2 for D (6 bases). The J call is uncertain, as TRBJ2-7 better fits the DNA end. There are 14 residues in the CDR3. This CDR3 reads CASTSGGSTYEQYF. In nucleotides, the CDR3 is TGTGCCAGCACATCCGGGGGAAGCACTTACGAGCAGTACTTC.

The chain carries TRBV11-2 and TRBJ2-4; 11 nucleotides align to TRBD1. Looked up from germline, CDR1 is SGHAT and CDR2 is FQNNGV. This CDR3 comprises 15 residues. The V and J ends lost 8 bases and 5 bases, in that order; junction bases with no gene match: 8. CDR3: CASAPDRGLENIQYF. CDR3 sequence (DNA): TGTGCCAGCGCCCCGGACAGGGGGCTGGAAAACATTCAGTACTTC.

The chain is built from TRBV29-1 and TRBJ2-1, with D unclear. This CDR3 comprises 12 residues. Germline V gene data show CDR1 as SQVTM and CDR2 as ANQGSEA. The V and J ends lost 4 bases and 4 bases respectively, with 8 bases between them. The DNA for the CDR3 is TGCAGCGTTGCTCAGGTTTACAATGAGCAGTTCTTC. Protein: CSVAQVYNEQFF.

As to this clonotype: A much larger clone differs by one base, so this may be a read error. The CDR3 loop is CAISGQTDMQYF. The CDR3, as DNA: TGTGCCATCAGTGGACAAACAGATATGCAGTATTTT. The V gene is TRBV10-3, the J gene TRBJ2-3; no clear D gene. The length of the CDR3 is 12 residues. Per the germline V gene, CDR1 is ENHRY and CDR2 is SYGVKD.

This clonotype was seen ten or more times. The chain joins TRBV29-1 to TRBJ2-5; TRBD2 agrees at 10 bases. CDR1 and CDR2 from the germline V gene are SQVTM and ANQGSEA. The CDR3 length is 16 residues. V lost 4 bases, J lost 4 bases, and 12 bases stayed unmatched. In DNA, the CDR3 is TGCAGCGTTGGCCCCCCACATAGCGGGAGGTCAGAGACCCAGTACTTC. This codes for CSVGPPHSGRSETQYF.

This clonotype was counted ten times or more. For the CDR3, the DNA is TGCAGTGCTAGTGGTCCCTGGACAGGGGGCTCCTACAATGAGCAGTTCTTC. Translation: CSASGPWTGGSYNEQFF. This chain joins TRBV20-1 and TRBJ2-1; 10 nucleotides line up with TRBD1. Germline V gene lookup returns CDR1 DFQATT and CDR2 SNEGSKA (reference sequence). The CDR3 length is 17 residues. The V and J ends lost 3 bases and 0 bases, in that order; junction bases with no gene match: 8.

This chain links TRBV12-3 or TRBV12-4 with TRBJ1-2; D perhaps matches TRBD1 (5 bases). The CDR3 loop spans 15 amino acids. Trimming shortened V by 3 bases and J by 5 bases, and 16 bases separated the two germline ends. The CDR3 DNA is TGTGCCAGCAGTTTTATGCCAGGGAAGGGGTATGGCTACACCTTC. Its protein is CASSFMPGKGYGYTF.

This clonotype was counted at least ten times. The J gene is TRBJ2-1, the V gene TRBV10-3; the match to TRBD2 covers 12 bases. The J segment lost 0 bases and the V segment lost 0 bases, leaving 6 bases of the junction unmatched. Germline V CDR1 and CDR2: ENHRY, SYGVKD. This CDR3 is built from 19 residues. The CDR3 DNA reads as TGTGCCATCAGTGAGTCGACTAGCGGGGGCATCAGCTCCTACAATGAGCAGTTCTTC. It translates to CAISESTSGGISSYNEQFF.

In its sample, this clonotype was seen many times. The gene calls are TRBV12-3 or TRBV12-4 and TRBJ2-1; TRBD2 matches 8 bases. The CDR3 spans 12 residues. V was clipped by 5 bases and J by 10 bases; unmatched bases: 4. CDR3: CASSLSGGEQFF. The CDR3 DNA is TGTGCCAGCAGTCTCAGCGGGGGCGAGCAGTTCTTC.

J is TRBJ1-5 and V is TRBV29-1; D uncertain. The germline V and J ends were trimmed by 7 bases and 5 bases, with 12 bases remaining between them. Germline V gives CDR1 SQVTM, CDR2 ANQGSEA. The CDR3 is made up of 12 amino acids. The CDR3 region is CSARTADQPQHF. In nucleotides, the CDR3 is TGCAGCGCCAGGACGGCCGATCAGCCCCAGCATTTT.

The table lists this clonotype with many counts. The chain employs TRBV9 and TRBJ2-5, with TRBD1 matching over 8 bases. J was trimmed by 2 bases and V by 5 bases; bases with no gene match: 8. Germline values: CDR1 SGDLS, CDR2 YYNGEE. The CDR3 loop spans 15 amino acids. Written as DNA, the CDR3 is TGTGCCAGCAGTCGATCGGACAGGGAACAAGAGACCCAGTACTTC. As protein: CASSRSDREQETQYF.

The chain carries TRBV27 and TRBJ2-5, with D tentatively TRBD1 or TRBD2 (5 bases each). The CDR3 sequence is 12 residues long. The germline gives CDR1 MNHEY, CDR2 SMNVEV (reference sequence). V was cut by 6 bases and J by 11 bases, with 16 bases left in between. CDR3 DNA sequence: TGTGCCAGCAGCCACCCAAGGGGAGAACAGTACTTC. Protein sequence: CASSHPRGEQYF.

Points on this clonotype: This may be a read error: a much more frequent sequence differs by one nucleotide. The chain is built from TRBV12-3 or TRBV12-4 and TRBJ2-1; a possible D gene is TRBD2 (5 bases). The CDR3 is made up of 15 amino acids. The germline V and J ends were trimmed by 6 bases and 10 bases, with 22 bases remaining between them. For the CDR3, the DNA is TGTGCCAGCAGCGGGGTCTTCCCTAACCCCTACGAGCAGTTCTTC. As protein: CASSGVFPNPYEQFF.

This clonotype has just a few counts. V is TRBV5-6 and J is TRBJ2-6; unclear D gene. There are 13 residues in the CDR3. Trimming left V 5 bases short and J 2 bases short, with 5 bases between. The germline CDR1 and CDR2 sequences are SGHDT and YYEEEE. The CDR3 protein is CASRKTGANVLTF. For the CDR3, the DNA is TGTGCCAGCAGGAAGACTGGGGCCAACGTCCTGACTTTC.

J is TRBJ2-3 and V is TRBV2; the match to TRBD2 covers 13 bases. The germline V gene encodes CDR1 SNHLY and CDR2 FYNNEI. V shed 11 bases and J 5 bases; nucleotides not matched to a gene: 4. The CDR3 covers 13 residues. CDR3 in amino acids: CAGLAGEGDTQYF. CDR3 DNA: TGTGCCGGACTAGCGGGAGAGGGAGATACGCAGTATTTT.

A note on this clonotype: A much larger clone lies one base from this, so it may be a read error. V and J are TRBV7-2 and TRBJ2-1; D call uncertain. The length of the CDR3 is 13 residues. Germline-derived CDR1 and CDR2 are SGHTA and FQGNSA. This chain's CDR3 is CASSLDKDNERFF. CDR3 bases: TGTGCCAGCAGCTTAGATAAAGACAATGAGCGGTTCTTC.

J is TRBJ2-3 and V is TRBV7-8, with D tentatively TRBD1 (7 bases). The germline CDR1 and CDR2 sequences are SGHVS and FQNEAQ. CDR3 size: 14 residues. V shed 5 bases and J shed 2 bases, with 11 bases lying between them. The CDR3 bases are TGTGCCAGCAGCCGCGGGACAGTCACAGATACGCAGTATTTT. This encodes CASSRGTVTDTQYF.

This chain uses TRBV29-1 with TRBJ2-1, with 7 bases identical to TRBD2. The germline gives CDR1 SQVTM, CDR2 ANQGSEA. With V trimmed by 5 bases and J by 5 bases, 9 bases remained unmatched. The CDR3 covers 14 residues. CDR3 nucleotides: TGCAGCGTTCCAAGCGGGACCCTCAACAATGAGCAGTTCTTC. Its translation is CSVPSGTLNNEQFF.

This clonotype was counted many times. This CDR3 is CASSQVDSGWIEQFF. In DNA form, the CDR3 reads TGTGCCAGCAGCCAAGTGGACTCCGGTTGGATTGAGCAGTTCTTC. The J gene is TRBJ2-1, the V gene TRBV14, with D perhaps TRBD2 (5 bases). Trimming cost V 1 base and J 9 bases, with 16 bases left between them. The germline gives CDR1 SGHDN, CDR2 FVKESK. The length of the CDR3 is 15 residues.

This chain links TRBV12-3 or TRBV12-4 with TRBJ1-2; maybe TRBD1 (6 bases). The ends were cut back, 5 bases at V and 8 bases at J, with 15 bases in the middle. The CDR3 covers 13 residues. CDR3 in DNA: TGTGCCAGCAGTACACGGGGGGCTTTCGGCTACACCTTC. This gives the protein CASSTRGAFGYTF.